This T cell receptor beta chain was sequenced for a study of blood T cell repertoires in COVID-19. On the study more broadly: Italy, Spain and the United States were the sources of the convalescent and acute COVID-19 samples. Nucleic acid was either cDNA or gDNA, and it came from T cells, B-cell-depleted T cells, or PBMCs.

Per the original methods: Amplification of reference gene primers provided the estimated nucleated cell counts. Profiling relied on immunoSEQ multiplex PCR, and the TCRdb table lists in-frame clones only, not all of them. The DNA gave D and trimming, while V, J and clone size come from that table. Of approximately 140,000 clones in the sample, 65% to 85% were seen once. The CDR3 totals 11 residues. In germline, CDR1 is LNHDA, CDR2 SQIVND (reference sequence). Trimming removed 5 bases at V and 3 bases at J, with 4 bases between. The sequence came from a woman older than 75 with acute or convalescent COVID-19. The material sequenced was peripheral blood. The chain uses TRBV19 and TRBJ2-5, with D unresolved. Here the CDR3 reads CASSGKETQYF. The CDR3 nucleotides read TGTGCCAGTAGTGGCAAAGAGACCCAGTACTTC.